The T cell receptor beta chain described here comes from a study of shared clonotypes between healthy human individuals (dated by TCRdb to about 2020). Notes on the research overall: The cohort comprised a couple of women and a few men aged 18 to 49 years. For each donor, CD4 naive and CD4 memory were each run on three plates, CD8 naive on two plates, and CD8 memory on one plate. The study deeply sequenced blood TCR repertoires of five healthy adults to estimate repertoire size and the extent of clonotype sharing between individuals. To increase sequencing depth and limit assay-specific biases, TCR repertoire library preparation and sequencing were carried out by different laboratories using diverse techniques. Per donor, leukapheresis produced somewhere between about 0.85 and 9.5 billion PBMCs. The paper's findings and limits, for the study overall: Because the study included a small number of donors, the genetic and exposure-history diversity represented was limited. Estimated clonotype richness was generally larger for naive than for memory subsets. Sampling was restricted to blood, and TCR repertoires in tissues likely differ from the TCR repertoires found in blood. Rarefaction of sorted-subset datasets indicated incomplete sequencing despite the large sequencing depth. Compared with non-shared clonotypes, clonotypes shared by all four sorted-subset donors had higher generation probabilities. Pairwise subsampling indicated that sequencing depth was expected to affect the degree of clonotype sharing among donors. Across several donors, around 5.4% of naive CD4, roughly 3.8% of naive CD8, around 2.1% of memory CD4, and approximately 0.4% of memory CD8 clonotypes were shared.

The donors were healthy, HIV-negative adults who had no recently reported acute infections or vaccinations. Every donor was a Caucasian adult living in Nashville, Tennessee, USA. Magnetic negative selection was used to enrich CD4+ T cells, after which naive cells were positively selected on CD45RA and the negative fraction became the memory subset. After blood collection by leukapheresis, PBMCs were isolated using Ficoll-Histopaque density gradient centrifugation and then cryopreserved in the vapor phase of liquid nitrogen. Analytical flow cytometry was used to check the purity and quantity of each magnetically sorted T cell population. From each sorted fraction, genomic DNA was isolated and quantified by UV absorbance on a Nanodrop 2000c. Using the deep immunoSEQ assay, TCR CDR3 regions were amplified from genomic DNA by multiplex PCR. Extracted genomic DNA from each cell subset was distributed evenly across all wells of several immunoSEQ 96-well plates, and each plate was treated as a replicate. For sorted subsets, 200 to 250 ng of genomic DNA, equivalent to roughly 33,000 T cell genomes, went into each replicate PCR. The purified libraries were quantified using a Qubit 3.0 fluorometer, sized with a Bioanalyzer 2100, and then quantified again using the KAPA Library Quantification kit. A separate single-read 150-cycle Illumina NextSeq 550 flow cell was used to sequence each immunoSEQ 96-well plate. The source study handled its data this way. Because only junctional sequences without quality scores were contained in the immunoSEQ output, filtering matching that applied to full-length reads could not be performed. To assign V/J genes and CDR3, sequences were annotated against IMGT germline references using PyIR, a Python wrapper for IgBLAST v1.9. Reads were removed for weak V/J assignments (E-value above 1e-6), missing CDR3, stop codons, out-of-frame junctions, or ambiguous translated residues. A V3J clonotype was defined by an identical inferred V gene, J gene, and CDR3 amino acid sequence. To compute the percentage overlap between repertoires, the number of shared unique clonotypes was divided by the size of the smaller repertoire. Richness of each repertoire was evaluated using RTK rarefaction, the Chao1 estimator, and Recon v2.1 estimates of unobserved clonotypes. Generation probabilities for all TCRbeta clonotypes obtained by the gDNA method from a few donors were computed using OLGA. TCRdb provides this immuneACCESS table in a form limited to in-frame rearrangements. Some clones are lacking; in checked studies, under half of them reflect an unresolved V gene, and why the rest are absent is not known. That table is the source of V, J and clone size, and D and trimming were worked out from the DNA. The sample table shows approximately 2.3 million clones, and over 85% are seen once. The ten largest clones capture about 0.39% of the sample.

As for this clone: It has no known antigen specificity. The record has no base qualities; no much larger clone is one base away.

The junction carries 10 bases between V and J, which are trimmed by 3 bases and 8 bases respectively. There are 12 amino acids in the CDR3, from cysteine to phenylalanine inclusive. The read is trimmed to its CDR3 DNA, 36 bases read in frame from base 1. CDR1 and CDR2 (LNHDA, SQIVND) derive from the germline V gene (reference sequence). This receptor was taken from a man in his late teens or twenties in good health. Some clones in this sample may be carry-over from other donors' samples. The sequenced material came from naive CD4+ T cells from PBMCs. The cell subset or site tag for this specimen amounts to: CD45RA+ positively selected. The V and J segments used are TRBV19 and TRBJ1-1; the D segment could be TRBD1, given 5 matching bases. The DNA sequence reads TGTGCCAGTAGTATCCGACAGACCGAAGCTTTCTTT. Translation gives CASSIRQTEAFF.